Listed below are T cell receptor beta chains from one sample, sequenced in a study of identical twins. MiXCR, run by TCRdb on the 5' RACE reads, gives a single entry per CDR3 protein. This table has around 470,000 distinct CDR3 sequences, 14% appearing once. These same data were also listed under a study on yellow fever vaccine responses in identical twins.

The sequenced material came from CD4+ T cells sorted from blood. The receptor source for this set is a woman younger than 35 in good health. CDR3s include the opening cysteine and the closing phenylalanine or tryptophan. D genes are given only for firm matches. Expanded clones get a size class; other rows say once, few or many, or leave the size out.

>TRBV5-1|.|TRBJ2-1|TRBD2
CASSSGLAGGPDEQFF
TGCGCCAGCAGCTCGGGACTAGCGGGGGGGCCGGATGAGCAGTTCTTC
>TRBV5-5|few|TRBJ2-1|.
CASSSVGTNEQFF
TGTGCCAGCAGCTCGGTGGGGACCAATGAGCAGTTCTTC
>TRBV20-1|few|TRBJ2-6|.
CSARDGSSGANVLTF
TGCAGTGCTAGAGATGGAAGCTCTGGGGCCAACGTCCTGACTTTC
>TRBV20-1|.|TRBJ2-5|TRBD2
CSARGRGTGETQYF
TGCAGTGCTAGAGGGCGGGGGACCGGGGAGACCCAGTACTTC
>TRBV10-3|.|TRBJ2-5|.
CAISWEFQETQYF
TGTGCCATCAGTTGGGAGTTCCAAGAGACCCAGTACTTC
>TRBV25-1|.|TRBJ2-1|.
CASSEGGRGSYNEQFF
TGTGCCAGCAGTGAAGGCGGAAGGGGCTCCTACAATGAGCAGTTCTTC
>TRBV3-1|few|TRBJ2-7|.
CASSHGRPGTYEQYF
TGTGCCAGCAGCCATGGCCGGCCCGGGACCTACGAGCAGTACTTC
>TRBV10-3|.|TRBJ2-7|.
CAIHSGASYEQYF
TGTGCCATCCACAGTGGAGCTTCCTACGAGCAGTACTTC
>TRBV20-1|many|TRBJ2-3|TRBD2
CSATPSGARTDTQYF
TGCAGTGCTACCCCTAGCGGGGCCCGCACAGATACGCAGTATTTT
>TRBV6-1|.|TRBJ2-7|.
CASSDTGKGGNYEQYF
TGTGCCAGCAGTGATACTGGGAAGGGGGGGAACTACGAGCAGTACTTC
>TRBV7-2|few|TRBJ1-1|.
CASSQTRNTEAFF
TGTGCCAGCAGCCAGACGAGGAACACTGAAGCTTTCTTT
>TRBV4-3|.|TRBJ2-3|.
CASSPPMGDTQYF
TGCGCCAGCAGCCCTCCGATGGGGGATACGCAGTATTTT
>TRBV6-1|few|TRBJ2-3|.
CASSLKQGHHTQYF
TGTGCCAGCAGTCTTAAGCAGGGTCATCATACGCAGTATTTT
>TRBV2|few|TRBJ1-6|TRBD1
CASRAWGQINSPLHF
TGTGCCAGCAGGGCGTGGGGACAGATTAATTCACCCCTCCACTTT
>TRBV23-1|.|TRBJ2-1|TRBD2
CASSQIPLPDRGVTSGSHNEQFF
TGCGCCAGCAGTCAAATCCCCCTACCCGACAGGGGAGTGACTAGCGGGAGTCACAATGAGCAGTTCTTC
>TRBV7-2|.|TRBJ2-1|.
CASSLESFNEQFF
TGTGCCAGCAGCTTAGAGTCCTTCAATGAGCAGTTCTTC
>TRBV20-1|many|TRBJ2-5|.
CSAGQYQETQYF
TGCAGTGCAGGGCAGTACCAAGAGACCCAGTACTTC
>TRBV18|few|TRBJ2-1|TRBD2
CASSRPGTSGRIEQFF
TGTGCCAGCTCGCGCCCCGGGACTAGCGGGAGGATTGAGCAGTTCTTC
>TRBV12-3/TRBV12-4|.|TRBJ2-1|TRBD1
CASSLGDRGINEQFF
TGTGCCAGCAGTCTGGGGGACAGGGGTATTAATGAGCAGTTCTTC
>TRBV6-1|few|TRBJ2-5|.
CASRPMGLTQETQYF
TGTGCCAGCAGGCCTATGGGACTTACCCAAGAGACCCAGTACTTC
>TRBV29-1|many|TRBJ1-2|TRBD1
CSVGSGQGAQGYTF
TGCAGCGTCGGCAGTGGGCAGGGGGCACAAGGCTACACCTTC
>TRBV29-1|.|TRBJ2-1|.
CSTCPDSYNEQFF
TGCAGCACTTGCCCCGACTCCTACAATGAGCAGTTCTTC
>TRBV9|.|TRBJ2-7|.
CASSAGAPYEQYF
TGTGCCAGCAGCGCAGGGGCCCCCTACGAGCAGTACTTC
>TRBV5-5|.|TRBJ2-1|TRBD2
CASSLVLGLGQNEQFF
TGTGCCAGCAGCTTGGTGTTAGGACTAGGGCAGAATGAGCAGTTCTTC
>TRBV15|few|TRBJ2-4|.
CATSRDGRSGNIQYF
TGTGCCACCAGCAGAGATGGGAGATCTGGGAACATTCAGTACTTC
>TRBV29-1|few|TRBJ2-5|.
CSISEGLVGTQYF
TGCAGCATCAGCGAGGGGCTTGTGGGGACCCAGTACTTC
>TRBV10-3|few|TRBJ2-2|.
CAITGIGGSGELFF
TGTGCCATCACCGGGATTGGGGGGAGTGGGGAGCTGTTTTTT
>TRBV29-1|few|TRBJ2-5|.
CSVVGYLGETQYF
TGCAGCGTTGTCGGCTATCTAGGGGAGACCCAGTACTTC
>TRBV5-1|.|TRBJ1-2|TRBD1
CASSKQGTNGYTF
TGCGCCAGCAGCAAACAGGGGACTAATGGCTACACCTTC
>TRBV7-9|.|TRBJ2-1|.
CASSLGQTPYNEQFF
TGTGCCAGCAGCTTAGGGCAGACCCCTTACAATGAGCAGTTCTTC
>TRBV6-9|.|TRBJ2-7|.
CASSYLDF
TGTGCCAGCAGTTATTTAGACTTC
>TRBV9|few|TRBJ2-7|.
CASSVDGWEQYF
TGTGCCAGCAGCGTAGACGGCTGGGAGCAGTACTTC
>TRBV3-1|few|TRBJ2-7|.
CASSQGGTGTYEQYF
TGTGCCAGCAGCCAAGGGGGGACTGGAACCTACGAGCAGTACTTC
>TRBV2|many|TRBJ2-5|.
CASSERVQETQYF
TGTGCCAGCAGTGAAAGAGTTCAAGAGACCCAGTACTTC
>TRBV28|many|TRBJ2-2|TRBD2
CASGLAGDSTGELFF
TGTGCCAGCGGACTAGCGGGAGATAGTACCGGGGAGCTGTTTTTT
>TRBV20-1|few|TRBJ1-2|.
CSARVGPRGYTF
TGCAGTGCTAGAGTAGGGCCACGCGGCTACACCTTC
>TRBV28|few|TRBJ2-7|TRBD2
CASSPPHGLAGDEQYF
TGTGCCAGCAGTCCACCTCATGGACTAGCTGGGGACGAGCAGTACTTC
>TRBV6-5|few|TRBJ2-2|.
CASSYRDRSNTGELFF
TGTGCCAGCAGTTACCGTGACAGGTCGAACACCGGGGAGCTGTTTTTT
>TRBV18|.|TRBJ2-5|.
CASSPRDARRETQYF
TGTGCCAGCTCACCTCGGGACGCCAGAAGGGAGACCCAGTACTTC
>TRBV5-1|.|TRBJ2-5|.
CASSLLTNDATQYF
TGCGCCAGCAGCCTCCTAACGAATGACGCTACCCAGTACTTC
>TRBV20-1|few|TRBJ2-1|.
CSAPKVKNEQFF
TGCAGTGCTCCGAAGGTAAAAAATGAGCAGTTCTTC
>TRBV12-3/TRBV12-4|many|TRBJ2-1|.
CASSLEQAEQFF
TGTGCCAGCAGCCTAGAACAAGCCGAGCAGTTCTTC
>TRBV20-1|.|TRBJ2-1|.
CSAPGIYNEQFF
TGCAGTGCTCCCGGGATTTACAATGAGCAGTTCTTC
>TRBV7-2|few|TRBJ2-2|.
CASSLASGHGTGELFF
TGTGCCAGCAGCTTAGCCTCGGGACACGGCACCGGGGAGCTGTTTTTT
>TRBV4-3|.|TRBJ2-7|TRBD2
CASSPGTSTYEQYF
TGCGCCAGCAGCCCGGGGACTAGCACCTACGAGCAGTACTTC
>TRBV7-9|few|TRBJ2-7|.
CASSLAPGDEQYF
TGTGCCAGCAGCTTAGCCCCAGGAGACGAGCAGTACTTC
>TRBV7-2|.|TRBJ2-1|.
CASSLISGYNEQFF
TGTGCCAGCAGCTTAATTTCCGGGTACAATGAGCAGTTCTTC
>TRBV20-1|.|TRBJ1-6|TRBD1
CSARPPQGDNSPLHF
TGCAGTGCTAGGCCCCCACAGGGGGATAATTCACCCCTCCACTTT